This T cell receptor (beta chain) was observed in a study of blood T cell repertoires in COVID-19. TCRdb's copy holds only in-frame clones and misses some; the assay was immunoSEQ multiplex PCR. Seen here are more than 200,000 clones, approximately 80% observed once, and the top ten hold approximately 2%. V was clipped by 7 bases and J by 1 base, with 7 bases between them. Per germline, CDR1 LNHDA and CDR2 SQIVND (reference sequence). The CDR3 is 12 residues long. The genes are TRBV19 and TRBJ1-1, with D tentatively TRBD1 (5 bases). Sequencing used PBMCs or T cells enriched from blood (not recorded which). The receptor was isolated from a man aged 55 to 69 who had recovered from COVID-19. The CDR3 coding sequence is TGTGCCAGTAATGACAGGAACACTGAAGCTTTCTTT. This gives the protein CASNDRNTEAFF.